Presented here are 32 T cell receptor beta chains from one specimen sequenced in a study of blood T cell repertoires in COVID-19. TCRdb's table, derived via immunoSEQ multiplex PCR, lists solely in-frame clones and lacks some. The sample carries 45,000 to 60,000 clones, approximately 85% recorded once. Sequencing was performed on peripheral blood. These receptors originate from a human donor in a cohort sampled during active COVID-19.

The chain combines TRBV5-4 with TRBJ1-1, with 7 bases identical to TRBD1. The V gene end was trimmed by 7 bases and the J gene end by 4 bases; junction bases not matched to a gene: 10. CDR1 is SGHNT, CDR2 YYREEE, per germline (reference sequence). The CDR3 has 14 residues. This CDR3 reads CASWGAGGVTEAFF. The CDR3 region has the DNA TGTGCCAGCTGGGGGGCAGGGGGAGTCACTGAAGCTTTCTTT. The whole variable domain, remainder taken from reference TRBV5-4 and TRBJ1-1, is ETGVTQSPTHLIKTRGQQVTLRCSSQSGHNTVSWYQQALGQGPQFIFQYYREEENGRGNFPPRFSGLQFPNYSSELNVNALELDDSALYLCASWGAGGVTEAFFGQGTRLTVV.

The V and J genes are TRBV5-4 and TRBJ1-4; D is unresolved. The CDR3 has 14 residues. V gave up 9 bases and J gave up 8 bases, with 20 bases separating them. Germline CDR1 reads SGHNT; CDR2 reads YYREEE (reference sequence). The CDR3 sequence: CATRFWGGREKLFF. The CDR3 DNA reads as TGTGCCACCAGATTTTGGGGAGGGAGAGAAAAACTGTTTTTT.

The rearrangement uses TRBV7-8 and TRBJ2-7; TRBD2 matches 7 bases. V lost 2 bases and J lost 2; bases outside the gene matches: 6. Germline CDR1 reads SGHVS; CDR2 reads FQNEAQ. This CDR3 comprises 15 residues. CDR3 in DNA: TGTGCCAGCAGCTTACGCGGGAGTGGGGCCTACGAGCAGTACTTC. Translation gives CASSLRGSGAYEQYF.

This chain uses TRBV10-3 with TRBJ2-7; D is perhaps TRBD2 (6 bases). This CDR3 has 13 amino acids. CDR1 is ENHRY, CDR2 SYGVKD, per germline. Trimming took off 8 bases at V and 5 bases at J, with 16 bases between the two ends. Here the CDR3 reads CAIRGTLSNEQYF. CDR3 sequence (DNA): TGTGCCATCCGCGGGACTCTTTCGAACGAGCAGTACTTC.

The gene calls are TRBV19 and TRBJ2-4; no clear D. The V gene lost 6 bases and the J gene lost 1 base, with 13 bases spanning the gap. The germline CDR1 and CDR2 sequences are LNHDA and SQIVND (reference sequence). The length of the CDR3 is 15 residues. The chain's CDR3 is CASSSMWAAKNIQYF. In nucleotides, the CDR3 is TGTGCCAGTAGCTCGATGTGGGCGGCCAAAAACATTCAGTACTTC.

The rearrangement links TRBV5-6 to TRBJ1-3; D perhaps matches TRBD1 (5 bases). The germline V gene has CDR1 SGHDT and CDR2 YYEEEE. CDR3 size: 15 residues. V lost 4 bases and J lost 0, with 11 bases in between. The CDR3 loop is CASSIRTISGNTIYF. The CDR3 nucleotides are TGTGCCAGCAGCATCCGGACAATCTCTGGAAACACCATATATTTT.

The chain carries TRBV7-8 and TRBJ2-3, with TRBD2 identical over 15 bases. The CDR3 contains 14 residues. Germline V gene data show CDR1 as SGHVS and CDR2 as FQNEAQ. In nucleotides, the CDR3 is TGTGGGTCTGGGACTAGCGGGAGGAGGGATACGCAGTATTTT. Encoded protein: CGSGTSGRRDTQYF.

The rearrangement joins TRBV7-9 to TRBJ1-2; D not resolved. The germline V and J ends were trimmed by 2 bases and 8 bases, with 15 bases remaining between them. The CDR3 consists of 14 residues. Germline lookup yields CDR1 SEHNR and CDR2 FQNEAQ (reference sequence). CDR3: CASSLIEAARGYTF. The CDR3 DNA follows: TGTGCCAGCAGCTTAATCGAGGCCGCGAGAGGCTACACCTTC.

This sequence joins TRBV10-3 and TRBJ2-6; 9 nucleotides line up with TRBD1. Germline CDR1 is ENHRY and CDR2 is SYGVKD. The V and J ends lost 6 bases and 4 bases, in that order; junction bases with no gene match: 4. This CDR3 is 15 amino acids long. The CDR3, as DNA: TGTGCCATCAGGGGACAGGGAAGCGGGGCCAACGTCCTGACTTTC. Its protein is CAIRGQGSGANVLTF.

V is TRBV19 and J is TRBJ2-7; D is possibly TRBD1 (5 bases). Trimming shortened V by 1 base and J by 3 bases, and 13 bases separated the two germline ends. The length of the CDR3 is 15 residues. Germline values: CDR1 LNHDA, CDR2 SQIVND (reference sequence). CDR3 in amino acids: CASSIGGPSYYEQYF. The CDR3 DNA sequence: TGTGCCAGTAGTATAGGGGGCCCATCCTACTACGAGCAGTACTTC.

The V call is TRBV3-1 (or the pseudogene TRBV3-2), the J call TRBJ2-7; 9 positions agree with TRBD1. Germline loops: CDR1 LGHDT, CDR2 YNNKEL (reference sequence). The CDR3 loop spans 14 amino acids. V dropped 4 bases and J dropped 5; count of bases not matched to a gene: 6. The CDR3 sequence is CASSPWTGEHEQYF. Written as DNA, the CDR3 is TGTGCCAGCAGCCCTTGGACAGGGGAGCACGAGCAGTACTTC.

The chain links TRBV6-5 to TRBJ1-1; a weak D match, TRBD1 (5 bases). Germline lookup yields CDR1 MNHEY and CDR2 SVGAGI. Trimming removed 2 bases from V and 7 bases from J, with 8 bases in between. This CDR3 has 12 residues. DNA of the CDR3: TGTGCCAGCAGTTACAGGGGAGGTGAAGCTTTCTTT. Translating gives CASSYRGGEAFF.

The chain recombines TRBV11-3 with TRBJ2-3, with TRBD2 identical over 8 bases. Germline CDR1 reads SGHNT; CDR2 reads YENEEA. The ends lost 5 bases at V and 4 bases at J; junction bases unmatched: 5. There are 14 residues in the CDR3. The CDR3 DNA reads as TGTGCCAGCAGCCAAGGACTAGCCCCAGATACGCAGTATTTT. This translates into CASSQGLAPDTQYF.

This chain joins TRBV5-4 and TRBJ2-3, with TRBD1 matching over 9 bases. The V segment lost 5 bases and the J segment 0 bases; nucleotides outside the gene matches: 4. The CDR3 has 15 residues. Germline V lookup: CDR1 SGHNT, CDR2 YYREEE (reference sequence). The CDR3 here is CASSLTGGSTDTQYF. The CDR3 nucleotides read TGTGCCAGCAGTTTGACAGGGGGTAGCACAGATACGCAGTATTTT.

In this sample, this clone turned up a few times. The rearrangement joins TRBV6-5 to TRBJ1-2; TRBD1 matches at 7 bases. This CDR3 is 13 amino acids long. Germline-derived CDR1 and CDR2 are MNHEY and SVGAGI. The V gene end was trimmed by 2 bases and the J gene end by 7 bases; junction bases not matched to a gene: 4. In nucleotides, the CDR3 is TGTGCCAGCAGTTACGCCAGGGGGAGTGGCTACACCTTC. Its protein product is CASSYARGSGYTF.

The chain uses TRBV5-1 and TRBJ1-2; a possible D gene is TRBD1 (6 bases). Deletions cut 3 bases from V and 3 bases from J, with 12 bases between. From germline, CDR1 is SGHRS and CDR2 YFSETQ. The CDR3 has 14 residues. The CDR3 reads CASSYQGRDYGYTF. The CDR3 DNA is TGCGCCAGCAGCTACCAGGGGAGGGACTATGGCTACACCTTC.

The chain carries TRBV14 and TRBJ1-1, with D tentatively TRBD1 (5 bases). The CDR3 is made up of 14 amino acids. From germline, CDR1 is SGHDN and CDR2 FVKESK. V was shortened by 4 bases and J by 0 bases, with 9 bases between the two germline ends. CDR3 loop: CASSPPTVNTEAFF. Here the CDR3 DNA reads TGTGCCAGCAGCCCCCCGACAGTGAACACTGAAGCTTTCTTT.

The chain has TRBV18 and TRBJ2-1, with TRBD2 identical over 9 bases. Germline-derived CDR1 and CDR2 are KGHSH and LQKENI. The CDR3 length is 16 residues. V gave up 0 bases and J gave up 3 bases; unmatched junction bases: 3. CDR3 sequence reads: CASSPPSGSLYNEQFF. CDR3 coding DNA: TGTGCCAGCTCACCACCTAGCGGGAGTCTCTACAATGAGCAGTTCTTC.

This rearrangement joins TRBV18 to TRBJ1-1, with TRBD1 matching 7 bases. With 0 bases clipped from V and 0 bases from J, the junction kept 1 base outside the gene matches. CDR3 length: 15 amino acids. The germline gives CDR1 KGHSH, CDR2 LQKENI. The CDR3 DNA reads TGTGCCAGCTCACCACCCGGGACAGTGAACACTGAAGCTTTCTTT. This sequence encodes CASSPPGTVNTEAFF.

This clone has just one count. The rearrangement links TRBV28 to TRBJ1-4; 7 bases align to TRBD1. CDR3 length equals 15 residues. Germline V lookup: CDR1 MDHEN, CDR2 SYDVKM. The junction had 10 bases not matched to a gene; V was cut back by 7 bases and J by 5 bases. Here the CDR3 reads CASIGAGGLNEKLFF. The CDR3 nucleotides read TGTGCCAGCATTGGGGCAGGGGGGTTGAATGAAAAACTGTTTTTT. Full variable domain (rest looked up from reference TRBV28 and TRBJ1-4): DVKVTQSSRYLVKRTGEKVFLECVQDMDHENMFWYRQDPGLGLRLIYFSYDVKMKEKGDIPEGYSVSREKKERFSLILESASTNQTSMYLCASIGAGGLNEKLFFGSGTQLSVL.

This chain links TRBV6-6 with TRBJ1-5; D is possibly TRBD1 (5 bases). Germline-derived CDR1 and CDR2 are MNHNY and SVGAGI (reference sequence). This CDR3 is 11 amino acids long. The V and J ends lost 2 bases and 10 bases respectively, with 6 bases between them. The CDR3 DNA is TGTGCCAGCAGTTACCAGGGACCCCAGCATTTT. Translated: CASSYQGPQHF.

The CDR3 reads CASRGTGVRYGYTF. CDR3 DNA sequence: TGTGCCAGCAGGGGGACAGGGGTGCGCTATGGCTACACCTTC. V and J are TRBV6-5 and TRBJ1-2; TRBD1 aligns across 10 bases. Losses at the gene ends were 6 bases for V and 4 bases for J; bases not matched to a gene: 5. Germline loops: CDR1 MNHEY, CDR2 SVGAGI. The CDR3 is made up of 14 amino acids.

CDR3 amino acids: CAWSVLGRGTNQPQHF. The CDR3 DNA follows: TGTGCCTGGAGTGTTTTGGGCAGGGGCACCAATCAGCCCCAGCATTTT. This sequence joins TRBV30 and TRBJ1-5, with TRBD1 as a possible D gene (6 bases). V shed 0 bases and J shed 3 bases, with 15 bases lying between them. This CDR3 is 16 amino acids long. Germline loops: CDR1 GTSNPN, CDR2 SVGIG (reference sequence).

This clone has only a few counts. This chain links TRBV4-1 with TRBJ2-7; TRBD2 matches at 10 bases. Germline loops: CDR1 MGHRA, CDR2 YSYEKL. CDR3 length: 16 residues. After removal of 2 bases from V and 3 bases from J, the junction contained 7 bases not matched to a gene. The CDR3 DNA reads TGCGCCAGCAGCCAATCTTTAGCGGGAGGCTTCTACGAGCAGTACTTC. Its translation is CASSQSLAGGFYEQYF.

The chain links TRBV2 to TRBJ2-7, with 8 bases fitting TRBD1. The trim removed 5 bases at V and 5 bases at J, leaving 11 bases unmatched. This CDR3 comprises 15 residues. In germline, CDR1 is SNHLY, CDR2 FYNNEI. Here the CDR3 reads CASSSQGAVGDEQYF. The CDR3 region has the DNA TGTGCCAGCAGTTCCCAGGGGGCAGTGGGTGACGAGCAGTACTTC.

The CDR3 region has the DNA TGTGCCAGTTTTAAGGGGTACGCCGGGGAGCTGTTTTTT. Amino acids: CASFKGYAGELFF. The chain joins TRBV6-5 to TRBJ2-2, with D possibly TRBD1 on 5 matching bases. The CDR3 contains 13 residues. Trimming shortened V by 9 bases and J by 6 bases, and 14 bases separated the two germline ends. Germline CDR1 is MNHEY and CDR2 is SVGAGI.

The rearrangement uses TRBV25-1 and TRBJ1-6; maybe TRBD1 (5 bases). The V gene's germline CDR1 is MGHDK and CDR2 SYGVNS. The V gene lost 1 base and the J gene lost 8 bases, with 9 bases spanning the gap. This CDR3 region has 14 residues. CDR3 nucleotides: TGTGCCAGCAGTGAATCAGGGTTTGATTCACCCCTCCACTTT. The encoded protein is CASSESGFDSPLHF.

This sequence joins TRBV5-1 and TRBJ1-1; TRBD1 aligns across 8 bases. CDR1 and CDR2 from the germline V gene are SGHRS and YFSETQ. J gave up 11 bases and V 0 bases, and 12 bases lay outside the gene matches. The CDR3 consists of 15 residues. CDR3 loop: CASSLEVPGQGTAFF. CDR3 bases: TGCGCCAGCAGCTTGGAGGTACCCGGACAGGGTACGGCTTTCTTT.

The chain employs TRBV19 and TRBJ1-2; D remains unclear. V gave up 3 bases and J gave up 4 bases, with 9 bases separating them. Per the germline V gene, CDR1 is LNHDA and CDR2 is SQIVND (reference sequence). The CDR3 spans 13 residues. The CDR3 protein is CASSIGGLYGYTF. The CDR3 DNA is TGTGCCAGTAGTATCGGAGGTCTCTATGGCTACACCTTC.

The CDR3 region is CASSLGLAADTQYF. Here the CDR3 DNA reads TGTGCCAGCAGCTTAGGCCTAGCAGCAGATACGCAGTATTTT. The chain has TRBV7-2 and TRBJ2-3, with D perhaps TRBD2 (5 bases). Trimming shortened V by 1 base and J by 4 bases, and 9 bases separated the two germline ends. Germline V gives CDR1 SGHTA, CDR2 FQGNSA. This CDR3 spans 14 amino acids.

This rearrangement joins TRBV4-1 to TRBJ1-2, with 8 bases lining up with TRBD1. The CDR3 spans 15 residues. Trimming at V came to 4 bases and at J to 3 bases, leaving 7 bases not matched to a gene. CDR1 and CDR2 (germline): MGHRA, YSYEKL. The CDR3 spells CASSPAETGDYGYTF. The CDR3 nucleotides read TGCGCCAGCAGCCCAGCCGAGACAGGGGACTATGGCTACACCTTC.

The chain joins TRBV5-1 to TRBJ2-1; 9 positions match TRBD1. Germline CDR1 is SGHRS and CDR2 is YFSETQ. J gave up 7 bases and V 4 bases, and 3 bases lay outside the gene matches. This CDR3 is built from 13 residues. In DNA form, the CDR3 reads TGCGCCAGCAGCCCGGGACAGGGTAATGAGCAGTTCTTC. Protein product: CASSPGQGNEQFF.